These 28 T cell receptor beta chains originate from one sample sequenced in a study of blood T cell repertoires in COVID-19. Method: immunoSEQ multiplex PCR; TCRdb's copy keeps in-frame clones and lacks some. The repertoire includes over 400,000 clones, around nine tenths of them detected once, and just over 8% sits in the top ten. Source material: PBMCs or T cells enriched from blood (not recorded which). Every receptor here comes from a woman aged 55-69 years who had recovered from COVID-19.

V and J are TRBV15 and TRBJ2-3, with 8 bases aligning to TRBD2. The germline V gene encodes CDR1 LNHNV and CDR2 YYDKDF (reference sequence). The CDR3 consists of 16 residues. V shed 3 bases and J 4 bases; nucleotides not matched to a gene: 9. The CDR3: CATSSGRGGPADTQYF. The CDR3 coding sequence is TGTGCCACCAGCAGCGGGAGGGGGGGCCCCGCAGATACGCAGTATTTT.

This chain joins TRBV10-3 and TRBJ1-4, with TRBD1 matching 7 bases. Germline trimming cut 3 bases from V and 7 bases from J; bases unmatched to any gene: 5. The CDR3 consists of 14 residues. Germline CDR1 is ENHRY and CDR2 is SYGVKD. CDR3 DNA: TGTGCCATCAGTGATGGGACAGCACTTGAAAAACTGTTTTTT. It is translated as CAISDGTALEKLFF.

This chain joins TRBV5-1 and TRBJ1-2; possible D gene TRBD1, 6 bases. CDR3 length: 14 residues. Deletions cut 0 bases from V and 8 bases from J, with 14 bases between. The germline CDR1 and CDR2 sequences are SGHRS and YFSETQ. The CDR3 is CASSLERGRGGYTF. For the CDR3, the DNA is TGCGCCAGCAGCTTGGAGCGGGGGCGAGGGGGCTACACCTTC.

CDR3 sequence (DNA): TGTGCCAGCAGCCAAGGGGAGGCAGTCACAGATACGCAGTATTTT. This codes for CASSQGEAVTDTQYF. The chain links TRBV14 to TRBJ2-3; a possible D gene is TRBD2 (6 bases). Germline-derived CDR1 and CDR2 are SGHDN and FVKESK. The CDR3 consists of 15 residues. Trimming stripped 1 base from V and 2 bases from J, with 10 bases between.

This rearrangement joins TRBV27 to TRBJ1-6; D is uncertain. The CDR3 runs to 13 residues. The V end was cut by 5 bases, the J end by 6 bases, with 8 bases between. Germline V gene lookup returns CDR1 MNHEY and CDR2 SMNVEV (reference sequence). CDR3 nucleotides: TGTGCCAGCAGTCAGGCCTCTAATTCACCCCTCCACTTT. As protein: CASSQASNSPLHF.

The rearrangement links TRBV5-1 to TRBJ2-5, with TRBD1 identical over 7 bases. Germline-derived CDR1 and CDR2 are SGHRS and YFSETQ. This CDR3 is built from 15 residues. J lost 4 bases, V lost 5 bases, and 11 bases had no gene match. As DNA, the CDR3 is TGCGCCAGCAGACCGGGACAGTGGTCTGGAGAGACCCAGTACTTC. Its protein product is CASRPGQWSGETQYF. The variable domain in full, completed from reference TRBV5-1 and TRBJ2-5, reads KAGVTQTPRYLIKTRGQQVTLSCSPISGHRSVSWYQQTPGQGLQFLFEYFSETQRNKGNFPGRFSGRQFSNSRSEMNVSTLELGDSALYLCASRPGQWSGETQYFGPGTRLLVL.

The chain combines TRBV19 with TRBJ1-5; D may be TRBD1 (6 bases). V was clipped by 3 bases and J by 0 bases, with 18 bases between them. Per the germline V gene, CDR1 is LNHDA and CDR2 is SQIVND (reference sequence). The CDR3 extends over 18 amino acids. The CDR3 coding sequence is TGTGCCAGTAGTATCTACCCAGGGGCCGATTATAGCAATCAGCCCCAGCATTTT. Translation: CASSIYPGADYSNQPQHF.

The CDR3 DNA follows: TGTGCCAGCAATGGACAGAGGGACACTGAAGCTTTCTTT. It is translated as CASNGQRDTEAFF. The chain joins TRBV2 to TRBJ1-1; perhaps TRBD1 as D (6 bases). V was cut by 7 bases and J by 3 bases, with 12 bases left in between. This CDR3 contains 13 residues. Germline V CDR1 and CDR2: SNHLY, FYNNEI.

This sequence joins TRBV19 and TRBJ2-7; TRBD1 matches at 7 bases. Trimming took 10 bases from V and 3 from J; bases not matched to a gene: 12. This CDR3 has 14 residues. Germline V CDR1 and CDR2: LNHDA, SQIVND (reference sequence). Here the CDR3 reads CATTPLTGNYEQYV. The CDR3 DNA follows: TGTGCCACTACACCCCTGACAGGGAACTACGAGCAGTACGTC.

V is TRBV7-8 and J is TRBJ2-3, with D maybe TRBD1 (5 bases). CDR3 length: 13 amino acids. The germline V gene encodes CDR1 SGHVS and CDR2 FQNEAQ. V dropped 6 bases and J dropped 3 bases, with 10 bases sitting between them. DNA of the CDR3: TGTGCCAGCAGGGGGCAGTTAACAGATACGCAGTATTTT. Protein sequence: CASRGQLTDTQYF.

The CDR3 DNA reads as TGTGGCTCTGGGCAGGGCCCCGATACGCAGTATTTT. It translates to CGSGQGPDTQYF. The V gene is TRBV2, the J gene TRBJ2-3, with D perhaps TRBD1 (5 bases). The CDR3 has 12 residues. Germline V gene sequence: CDR1 SNHLY, CDR2 FYNNEI.

Here the CDR3 DNA reads TGTGCCAGTAGCCCTACTTCAGGCTCTTGGGTTGGTGTTTCACCCCTCCACTTT. Its protein product is CASSPTSGSWVGVSPLHF. J is TRBJ1-6 and V is TRBV19; D remains ambiguous. V was trimmed by 6 bases and J by 9 bases, leaving 27 bases between them. Germline loops: CDR1 LNHDA, CDR2 SQIVND (reference sequence). The CDR3 has 18 amino acids.

The chain employs TRBV6-5 and TRBJ1-2; TRBD1 matches at 10 bases. CDR3 length: 16 amino acids. With 0 bases clipped from V and 4 bases from J, the junction kept 5 bases outside the gene matches. The V gene's germline CDR1 is MNHEY and CDR2 SVGAGI. The CDR3 DNA sequence: TGTGCCAGCAGTTACTCCAGACAGGGGGCAGGCTATGGCTACACCTTC. The encoded protein is CASSYSRQGAGYGYTF.

V is TRBV29-1 and J is TRBJ2-1; unclear D gene. V was pared by 6 bases and J by 4 bases, with 10 bases between. The CDR3 is 12 amino acids. Germline-derived CDR1 and CDR2 are SQVTM and ANQGSEA. Written as DNA, the CDR3 is TGCAGCGTGAGCGAAGGTTACAATGAGCAGTTCTTC. Its translation is CSVSEGYNEQFF.

CDR3 in amino acids: CASSSDRITTDTQYF. Here the CDR3 DNA reads TGTGCCAGCAGCTCCGACAGGATTACAACAGATACGCAGTATTTT. The chain employs TRBV7-9 and TRBJ2-3; perhaps TRBD1 as D (6 bases). The CDR3 spans 15 residues. CDR1 is SEHNR, CDR2 FQNEAQ, per germline (reference sequence). The V and J ends lost 4 bases and 3 bases respectively, with 14 bases between them.

The CDR3 spells CAISESTRLEAFF. The CDR3 coding sequence is TGTGCCATCAGTGAGTCGACCAGGCTTGAAGCTTTCTTT. The chain uses TRBV10-3 and TRBJ1-1; no definite D call. Germline CDR1 is ENHRY and CDR2 is SYGVKD. CDR3 size: 13 residues. V was shortened by 0 bases and J by 7 bases, with 9 bases between the two germline ends.

The chain links TRBV6-5 to TRBJ2-2; TRBD2 is a possible D gene (5 bases). V gave up 8 bases and J gave up 3 bases, with 13 bases separating them. The CDR3 runs 14 residues. Germline CDR1 reads MNHEY; CDR2 reads SVGAGI. The CDR3 bases are TGTGCCAGCTGTCGGGGTTCGGACACCGGGGAGCTGTTTTTT. It codes for CASCRGSDTGELFF.

J is TRBJ1-2 and V is TRBV2, with 8 bases identical to TRBD1. After removal of 3 bases from V and 4 bases from J, the junction contained 1 base not matched to a gene. CDR1 is SNHLY, CDR2 FYNNEI, per germline. The CDR3 spans 13 residues. CDR3 coding DNA: TGTGCCAGCAGTGACAGGGGGCCCTATGGCTACACCTTC. It codes for CASSDRGPYGYTF. Together with reference TRBV2 and TRBJ1-2, the CDR3 gives the full variable domain: EPEVTQTPSHQVTQMGQEVILRCVPISNHLYFYWYRQILGQKVEFLVSFYNNEISEKSEIFDDQFSVERPDGSNFTLKIRSTKLEDSAMYFCASSDRGPYGYTFGSGTRLTVV.

This rearrangement joins TRBV7-9 to TRBJ1-6; maybe TRBD1 (6 bases). The CDR3 totals 14 residues. From germline, CDR1 is SEHNR and CDR2 FQNEAQ (reference sequence). V was cut by 4 bases and J by 6 bases, with 10 bases left in between. CDR3 bases: TGTGCCAGCAGCTACGGACAGCTTAATTCACCCCTCCACTTT. This sequence encodes CASSYGQLNSPLHF.

Remarks on this clone: It is likely a read error, because the conserved phenylalanine at the end of the CDR3 is missing. The DNA is left out, because the CDR3 cannot be placed on it with certainty; the CDR3 is given as TCRdb lists it. This chain links TRBV6-1 with TRBJ2-3; TRBD1, the table's D call, was not compared with the DNA. The V gene's germline CDR1 is MNHNS and CDR2 SASEGT. Including both end residues, the CDR3 is 15 amino acids long. The CDR3 is CASSERVGGTDTLYL.

This chain links TRBV4-1 with TRBJ2-2; 7 nucleotides match TRBD2. The V and J ends lost 2 bases and 4 bases, in that order; junction bases with no gene match: 1. This CDR3 contains 14 residues. Per the germline V gene, CDR1 is MGHRA and CDR2 is YSYEKL. Written as DNA, the CDR3 is TGCGCCAGCAGCCAACCGGGAGGCACCGGGGAGCTGTTTTTT. It yields the protein CASSQPGGTGELFF.

V is TRBV6-2 or TRBV6-3 and J is TRBJ1-5; D gene ambiguous. Per germline, CDR1 MNHEY and CDR2 SVGEGT. The CDR3 is 14 amino acids. Trimming took off 2 bases at V and 6 bases at J, with 11 bases between the two ends. CDR3 loop: CASSYRAGSQPQHF. The CDR3 DNA reads TGTGCCAGCAGTTACAGGGCCGGGAGTCAGCCCCAGCATTTT.

The DNA for the CDR3 is TGTGCCAGCATCTCTCGGCGGACAACGAACACTGAAGCTTTCTTT. Translation: CASISRRTTNTEAFF. This chain links TRBV6-5 with TRBJ1-1, with a weak D call TRBD1 (5 bases). The V and J ends lost 7 bases and 1 base respectively, with 16 bases between them. The CDR3 loop spans 15 amino acids. Germline CDR1 reads MNHEY; CDR2 reads SVGAGI.

In this sample, this clone turned up a few times. CDR3 loop: CATSRGGTGGPPQHF. Written as DNA, the CDR3 is TGTGCCACCAGCAGAGGGGGGACAGGGGGTCCGCCCCAGCATTTT. The V call is TRBV15, the J call TRBJ1-5, with 11 bases aligning to TRBD1. Germline V CDR1 and CDR2: LNHNV, YYDKDF (reference sequence). The junction had 5 bases not matched to a gene; V was cut back by 1 base and J by 9 bases. This CDR3 is 15 amino acids long.

The chain carries TRBV2 and TRBJ2-7; 7 bases are shared with TRBD1. This CDR3 contains 12 residues. Looked up from germline, CDR1 is SNHLY and CDR2 is FYNNEI. Losses at the gene ends were 4 bases for V and 9 bases for J; bases not matched to a gene: 6. The CDR3 here is CASSVGQLTQYF. CDR3 DNA sequence: TGTGCCAGCAGTGTGGGACAGCTCACGCAGTACTTC.

The V and J genes are TRBV2 and TRBJ1-4; the D is unclear. Trimming removed 11 bases at V and 3 bases at J, with 16 bases between. Germline values: CDR1 SNHLY, CDR2 FYNNEI. This CDR3 spans 14 amino acids. The CDR3 DNA is TGTGCCGTACCACGAGGGTGGGCTAATGAAAAACTGTTTTTT. Amino acid sequence: CAVPRGWANEKLFF.

The rearrangement uses TRBV2 and TRBJ1-5; 9 bases line up with TRBD1. The V and J ends lost 8 bases and 5 bases, in that order; junction bases with no gene match: 1. Per germline, CDR1 SNHLY and CDR2 FYNNEI. The CDR3 is 12 amino acids. The CDR3 DNA reads TGTGCCAGCCGGACAGGGGATCAGCCCCAGCATTTT. As protein: CASRTGDQPQHF.

The chain links TRBV18 to TRBJ1-4, with TRBD1 identical over 7 bases. V lost 3 bases to trimming and J lost 2 bases; unmatched junction nucleotides: 6. There are 16 residues in the CDR3. Germline values: CDR1 KGHSH, CDR2 LQKENI. CDR3 in amino acids: CASSPRTGPTNEKLFF. The CDR3 bases are TGTGCCAGCTCACCGAGGACAGGCCCTACTAATGAAAAACTGTTTTTT. The whole variable domain, remainder taken from reference TRBV18 and TRBJ1-4, is NAGVMQNPRHLVRRRGQEARLRCSPMKGHSHVYWYRQLPEEGLKFMVYLQKENIIDESGMPKERFSAEFPKEGPSILRIQQVVRGDSAAYFCASSPRTGPTNEKLFFGSGTQLSVL.